Shown below are 27 T cell receptor beta chains from a single sample sequenced in a study of human T cells and chemical hapten exposure. This sample's time point: pre-sensitization, week 0. This sample's treatment: therapeutic diphenylcyclopropenone sensitization with weekly scalp DPC. TCRdb recomputed calls from the RACE reads with MiXCR, one row per CDR3 protein. The repertoire has about 61,000 distinct CDR3 sequences, around 7% of them found once; the top ten carry approximately 1.6%. The sequenced sample was whole blood, obtained in connection with sensitization to the hapten diphenylcyclopropenone (DPC). The source is a woman aged 25 to 39 with alopecia areata. Some clones in this sample may be carry-over from other donors' samples.

This clonotype was counted many times. The gene calls are TRBV5-1 and TRBJ1-1; possibly TRBD1 for D (6 bases). The V end lost 3 bases, the J end lost 7 bases, and 19 bases lay between the germline ends. Per the germline V gene, CDR1 is SGHRS and CDR2 is YFSETQ. This CDR3 is 15 amino acids long. The CDR3 DNA follows: TGCGCCAGCAGCTGGGAGATACAGGGACCCCGTGAAGCTTTCTTT. This gives the protein CASSWEIQGPREAFF.

Ten or more counts support this clonotype. This chain joins TRBV25-1 and TRBJ2-7, with TRBD1 identical over 10 bases. The CDR3 spans 16 residues. The V and J ends lost 2 bases and 1 base, in that order; junction bases with no gene match: 5. Germline V CDR1 and CDR2: MGHDK, SYGVNS. The CDR3 loop reads CASSEEGQGNSYEQYF. As DNA, the CDR3 is TGTGCCAGCAGTGAAGAGGGACAGGGGAATTCCTACGAGCAGTACTTC.

In this sample, this clonotype turned up many times. The V and J genes are TRBV7-2 and TRBJ2-5, with unresolved D. This CDR3 has 14 residues. Trimming took 1 base from V and 4 from J, leaving 10 bases between them. Germline V CDR1 and CDR2: SGHTA, FQGNSA. DNA of the CDR3: TGTGCCAGCAGCTTAGAAGGTCGTCGAGAGACCCAGTACTTC. Protein product: CASSLEGRRETQYF.

As DNA, the CDR3 is TGTGCCAGCAGCGCGGGGGACATGAGAGGCTACACCTTC. Protein product: CASSAGDMRGYTF. The rearrangement uses TRBV5-4 and TRBJ1-2; maybe TRBD1 (6 bases). The V gene's germline CDR1 is SGHNT and CDR2 YYREEE (reference sequence). V was cut by 4 bases and J by 8 bases, with 15 bases left in between. The CDR3 has 13 amino acids.

This clonotype appeared many times. The chain joins TRBV7-9 to TRBJ2-3; no clear D. Germline V CDR1 and CDR2: SEHNR, FQNEAQ (reference sequence). Trimming took off 10 bases at V and 4 bases at J, with 9 bases between the two ends. This CDR3 region has 11 residues. CDR3 DNA: TGTGCCAATGGCGCAGCAGATACGCAGTATTTT. The encoded protein is CANGAADTQYF.

This clonotype was recorded at least ten times. The chain employs TRBV6-5 and TRBJ1-2; no clear D. V was clipped by 0 bases and J by 7 bases, with 18 bases between them. The CDR3 has 16 residues. Germline-derived CDR1 and CDR2 are MNHEY and SVGAGI. CDR3 amino acids: CASSYSDLEAAGGYTF. In nucleotides, the CDR3 is TGTGCCAGCAGTTACTCGGATCTGGAGGCGGCCGGTGGCTACACCTTC.

This clonotype has a count of ten or more. The V call is TRBV20-1, the J call TRBJ2-7; 7 bases match TRBD1. The CDR3 contains 13 residues. Unmatched junction bases numbered 10, after V lost 6 bases and J lost 5 bases. The germline V gene encodes CDR1 DFQATT and CDR2 SNEGSKA (reference sequence). CDR3 residues: CSAAVGGRDEQYF. The CDR3 bases are TGCAGTGCAGCCGTAGGGGGCAGGGACGAGCAGTACTTC.

At least ten counts were recorded for this clonotype. The rearrangement uses TRBV9 and TRBJ1-6, with D maybe TRBD1 (6 bases). Germline V gene data show CDR1 as SGDLS and CDR2 as YYNGEE. The CDR3 loop spans 14 amino acids. V lost 4 bases, J lost 7 bases, and 12 bases lay in between. The DNA of the CDR3 is TGTGCCAGCAGCTCACAACAGGGAAATTCACCCCTCCACTTT. Residues: CASSSQQGNSPLHF.

This clonotype was detected many times. This rearrangement joins TRBV4-1 to TRBJ2-2; D is possibly TRBD1 (6 bases). Trimming took 1 base from V and 6 from J, leaving 15 bases between them. CDR1 and CDR2 (germline): MGHRA, YSYEKL. This CDR3 has 16 amino acids. In nucleotides, the CDR3 is TGCGCCAGCAGCCAAGGGGTACAGGGAGTTGCCGGGGAGCTGTTTTTT. It yields the protein CASSQGVQGVAGELFF.

The sample holds many counts of this clonotype. The chain is built from TRBV11-2 and TRBJ2-3; 9 bases are shared with TRBD2. Trimming removed 6 bases from V and 4 bases from J; junction bases left unmatched: 2. The CDR3 is 13 amino acids. The V gene's germline CDR1 is SGHAT and CDR2 FQNNGV. The CDR3 protein is CASRRLAADTQYF. The CDR3 DNA reads as TGTGCCAGCAGAAGACTAGCGGCAGATACGCAGTATTTT.

This clonotype was detected only a few times. The chain links TRBV12-3 or TRBV12-4 to TRBJ2-7; perhaps TRBD2 as D (6 bases). Trimming took 6 bases from V and 9 from J, leaving 18 bases between them. The CDR3 sequence is 13 residues long. CDR3 protein: CASRYGPDGGQYF. CDR3 DNA sequence: TGTGCCAGCAGATACGGTCCGGACGGGGGGCAGTACTTC.

Comment on this clonotype: One base away lies a much larger clone, so this may be a sequencing read error. The chain combines TRBV5-1 with TRBJ2-5; tentative D call: TRBD2 (7 bases). Germline loops: CDR1 SGHRS, CDR2 YFSETQ. The CDR3 length is 15 residues. The V end lost 3 bases, the J end lost 5 bases, and 17 bases lay between the germline ends. For the CDR3, the DNA is TGCGCCAGCAGCTCTTCGGGGGGCCGGTGTGAGACCCAGTACTTC. Encoded protein: CASSSSGGRCETQYF.

The table lists this clonotype with a few counts. The CDR3 loop reads CSVALGRNTEAFF. Written as DNA, the CDR3 is TGCAGCGTCGCTCTGGGACGGAACACTGAAGCTTTCTTT. The V call is TRBV29-1, the J call TRBJ1-1; a possible D gene is TRBD1 (5 bases). Germline V gives CDR1 SQVTM, CDR2 ANQGSEA. Trimming took off 6 bases at V and 1 base at J, with 12 bases between the two ends. This CDR3 spans 13 amino acids. The whole variable domain, filled in from reference TRBV29-1 and TRBJ1-1, reads SAVISQKPSRDICQRGTSLTIQCQVDSQVTMMFWYRQQPGQSLTLIATANQGSEATYESGFVIDKFPISRPNLTFSTLTVSNMSPEDSSIYLCSVALGRNTEAFFGQGTRLTVV.

Ten or more counts support this clonotype. The chain recombines TRBV30 with TRBJ2-7; a possible D gene is TRBD2 (5 bases). Trimming shortened V by 3 bases and J by 2 bases, and 20 bases separated the two germline ends. The CDR3 has 16 amino acids. Germline CDR1 and CDR2: GTSNPN and SVGIG (reference sequence). The CDR3 DNA reads TGTGCCTGGAGAGAACCAGGAGGAATTCCCCCCTACGAGCAGTACTTC. Translated, it gives CAWREPGGIPPYEQYF.

This clonotype was counted many times. The chain is built from TRBV20-1 and TRBJ1-1, with a weak D call TRBD1 (5 bases). The germline V gene has CDR1 DFQATT and CDR2 SNEGSKA (reference sequence). Trimming removed 6 bases at V and 7 bases at J, with 12 bases between. This CDR3 spans 11 amino acids. The CDR3 reads CSADRGFEAFF. CDR3 coding DNA: TGCAGTGCAGATAGGGGATTTGAAGCTTTCTTT.

This clonotype was detected many times. The chain has TRBV6-5 and TRBJ2-7; TRBD2 matches at 10 bases. The J segment lost 2 bases and the V segment lost 10 bases, leaving 5 bases of the junction unmatched. This CDR3 spans 13 amino acids. From germline, CDR1 is MNHEY and CDR2 SVGAGI. CDR3 DNA: TGTGCCACTCAGCGGGGGGGGACCTACGAGCAGTACTTC. Its translation is CATQRGGTYEQYF.

This clonotype was found many times. The V and J genes are TRBV10-1 and TRBJ2-7; no definite D call. The V gene's germline CDR1 is WNHNN and CDR2 SYGVQD (reference sequence). This CDR3 has 13 amino acids. The ends were cut back, 3 bases at V and 4 bases at J, with 10 bases in the middle. In DNA, the CDR3 is TGCGCCAGCAGTGATAACATCGGGTACGAGCAGTACTTC. Translated: CASSDNIGYEQYF.

This clonotype occurred many times. The gene calls are TRBV20-1 and TRBJ2-1; no definite D call. The germline V and J ends were trimmed by 3 bases and 9 bases, with 12 bases remaining between them. The germline CDR1 and CDR2 sequences are DFQATT and SNEGSKA (reference sequence). The CDR3 sequence is 12 residues long. The CDR3: CSASEVEAEQFF. The CDR3 nucleotides are TGCAGTGCTAGTGAAGTAGAGGCTGAGCAGTTCTTC.

This clonotype turned up a few times. The chain couples TRBV27 to TRBJ1-2; D call uncertain. Germline-derived CDR1 and CDR2 are MNHEY and SMNVEV (reference sequence). Trimming shortened V by 6 bases and J by 2 bases, and 16 bases separated the two germline ends. This CDR3 is built from 15 residues. The CDR3, as DNA: TGTGCCAGCAGCACTAGGTTTAGTGGAAACTATGGCTACACCTTC. Protein: CASSTRFSGNYGYTF.

The V gene is TRBV30, the J gene TRBJ1-6, with 8 bases identical to TRBD1. CDR3 length: 15 residues. CDR1 is GTSNPN, CDR2 SVGIG, per germline (reference sequence). The trim removed 3 bases at V and 8 bases at J, leaving 9 bases unmatched. The chain's CDR3 is CAWSLKTGAYSPLHF. CDR3 nucleotide sequence: TGTGCCTGGAGCTTGAAGACAGGGGCATATTCACCCCTCCACTTT.

Regarding this clonotype: A much larger clonotype is one base distant, so this may be a read error. The CDR3 does not end in the conserved phenylalanine or tryptophan, so this is likely a read error. This chain joins TRBV13 and TRBJ2-2, with D tentatively TRBD2 (5 bases). The CDR3 is 15 residues long. Per the germline V gene, CDR1 is PRHDT and CDR2 is FYEKMQ (reference sequence). V lost 5 bases and J lost 4, with 14 bases in between. CDR3 region: CASSTRGRVTGELFL. CDR3 nucleotides: TGTGCCAGCAGCACCCGGGGAAGGGTCACCGGGGAGCTGTTTCTT.

The V call is TRBV3-1, the J call TRBJ1-2, with 8 bases fitting TRBD1. Unmatched junction bases numbered 12, after V lost 4 bases and J lost 5 bases. The CDR3 is made up of 16 amino acids. The germline CDR1 and CDR2 sequences are LGHDT and YNNKEL (reference sequence). DNA of the CDR3: TGTGCCAGCAGCCCAAGGAAGGGACAGGCAAGATATGGCTACACCTTC. This gives the protein CASSPRKGQARYGYTF.

In this sample, this clonotype turned up many times. V usage is TRBV20-1 and J usage is TRBJ2-3; D unclear. The CDR3 covers 13 residues. Germline V lookup: CDR1 DFQATT, CDR2 SNEGSKA (reference sequence). V lost 2 bases and J 8 bases, leaving 14 bases between the germline ends. CDR3 amino acids: CSARSGIGGTQYF. DNA of the CDR3: TGCAGTGCTAGATCTGGGATCGGTGGTACGCAGTATTTT.

This clonotype has ten or more counts. The gene calls are TRBV30 and TRBJ1-1; a weak D match, TRBD1 (5 bases). Germline values: CDR1 GTSNPN, CDR2 SVGIG (reference sequence). The CDR3 length is 12 residues. The V end lost 0 bases, the J end lost 3 bases, and 5 bases lay between the germline ends. CDR3 bases: TGTGCCTGGAGTGTAGGGGACACTGAAGCTTTCTTT. This translates into CAWSVGDTEAFF.

This clonotype was detected ten times or more. The chain has TRBV20-1 and TRBJ1-2; D is unclear. Trimming shortened V by 1 base and J by 0 bases, and 6 bases separated the two germline ends. Germline CDR1 and CDR2: DFQATT and SNEGSKA (reference sequence). The CDR3 consists of 13 residues. CDR3: CSARVMPNYGYTF. CDR3 coding DNA: TGCAGTGCTAGAGTGATGCCTAACTATGGCTACACCTTC.

The V gene is TRBV7-6, the J gene TRBJ1-2; 7 bases agree with TRBD1. Germline CDR1 SGHVS, CDR2 FNYEAQ. This CDR3 has 13 amino acids. V shed 4 bases and J 9 bases; nucleotides not matched to a gene: 8. The CDR3 loop reads CASSSGTASSYTF. The CDR3 region has the DNA TGTGCCAGCAGCTCTGGGACAGCCTCTAGCTACACCTTC.

This clonotype was seen ten or more times. The genes are TRBV2 and TRBJ1-1; unclear D gene. Trimming stripped 4 bases from V and 4 bases from J, with 4 bases between. CDR3 length equals 11 residues. Germline CDR1 reads SNHLY; CDR2 reads FYNNEI. The CDR3 spells CASSVGTEAFF. The DNA of the CDR3 is TGTGCCAGCAGTGTGGGCACTGAAGCTTTCTTT.